Sequencing of this T cell receptor beta chain was carried out in a study of blood T cell repertoires in COVID-19. Sequencing used immunoSEQ multiplex PCR; TCRdb keeps in-frame clones, though not all of them. The sample includes roughly 290,000 clones, around four fifths seen only once; the top ten take over 3.5%. V gave up 0 bases and J gave up 6 bases; unmatched junction bases: 5. From germline, CDR1 is LNHNV and CDR2 YYDKDF (reference sequence). The CDR3 has 16 residues. This sequence was found in a woman aged 45 to 65 with active or convalescent COVID-19. The chain couples TRBV15 to TRBJ1-6; TRBD1 aligns across 7 bases. The sample was peripheral blood. The CDR3 loop reads CATSRDSNRGNSPLHF. CDR3 sequence (DNA): TGTGCCACCAGCAGAGATTCGAACAGGGGTAATTCACCCCTCCACTTT.